This T cell receptor beta chain was captured in a study of T cell changes during pregnancy in multiple sclerosis. The repertoire was sequenced with immunoSEQ multiplex PCR; TCRdb's copy has only in-frame clones and lacks some. The sample has 42,000 or so clones, roughly 85% seen once. The CDR3 is 16 residues long. Unmatched junction bases numbered 8, after V lost 6 bases and J lost 3 bases. Germline V gives CDR1 SNHLY, CDR2 FYNNEI. The chain links TRBV2 to TRBJ2-6, with 7 bases that match TRBD1. This receptor was identified in a female donor with multiple sclerosis, enrolled in a pregnancy study. This material consisted of CD4+ T cells from peripheral blood mononuclear cells, taken after pregnancy. This CDR3 is CASSRQGIRGANVLTF. CDR3 DNA: TGTGCCAGCAGCCGACAGGGAATACGTGGGGCCAACGTCCTGACTTTC.